Listed here is a single T cell receptor (beta chain). This record belongs to a study of shared clonotypes between healthy human individuals. Measured with immunoSEQ multiplex PCR; TCRdb has only the in-frame clones, and not every one. The table includes fewer than 3 million clones, about 90% detected once. With V trimmed by 5 bases and J by 0 bases, 4 bases remained unmatched. Germline V gives CDR1 SGHRS, CDR2 YFSETQ. The CDR3 runs 14 residues. The sample consisted of naive CD4+ T cells from PBMCs. Subset here: CD45RA+ positively selected. The chain couples TRBV5-1 to TRBJ2-7; 8 bases are shared with TRBD2. The TCR originated in a man between 18 and 35 years old in good health. Some clones in this sample may be carry-over from other donors' samples. The CDR3 loop reads CASSTSGNSYEQYF. As DNA, the CDR3 is TGCGCCAGCAGTACTAGCGGCAACTCCTACGAGCAGTACTTC.